The rows below give T cell receptor beta chains drawn from one sample of a study of T cell responses to AZD1222 COVID-19 vaccine. The protocol was immunoSEQ multiplex PCR, while the TCRdb copy is restricted to in-frame clones and leaves out a portion. The table lists roughly 150,000 clones, roughly 88% of them singletons. The specimen comprised peripheral blood, sampled on day 0 of AZD1222 vaccination. These receptors came from an adult in good health. CDR3s include the opening cysteine and the closing phenylalanine or tryptophan. Fields, in order: CDR3 protein, CDR3 DNA, clone size, J gene, V gene, D gene. D genes are given only for firm matches. Part of the rows lack a size; the others show once, few, many or a class for expanded clones.

cdr3_aa: CASSLAGTGGQETQYF
cdr3_nt: TGCGCCAGCAGCTTGGCGGGGACAGGGGGCCAAGAGACCCAGTACTTC
clone_size: .
j_call: TRBJ2-5
v_call: TRBV5-1
d_call: TRBD1

cdr3_aa: CAALIWGGSYNEQFF
cdr3_nt: TGTGCCGCGCTTATATGGGGGGGCTCCTACAATGAGCAGTTCTTC
clone_size: .
j_call: TRBJ2-1
v_call: TRBV30
d_call: TRBD2

cdr3_aa: CASSGTSGREQFF
cdr3_nt: TGTGCCAGCAGCGGGACTAGCGGGAGGGAGCAGTTCTTC
clone_size: .
j_call: TRBJ2-1
v_call: TRBV9
d_call: TRBD2

cdr3_aa: CASSLAGGGGDTQYF
cdr3_nt: TGTGCCAGCAGTCTAGCGGGAGGTGGTGGTGATACGCAGTATTTT
clone_size: .
j_call: TRBJ2-3
v_call: TRBV6-4
d_call: TRBD2

cdr3_aa: CASKPRSTDTQYF
cdr3_nt: TGTGCCAGCAAGCCGCGTAGCACAGATACGCAGTATTTT
clone_size: .
j_call: TRBJ2-3
v_call: TRBV27
d_call: .

cdr3_aa: CASSGIPGHYSGNTIYF
cdr3_nt: TGTGCCAGCAGCGGAATCCCCGGACACTACTCTGGAAACACCATATATTTT
clone_size: .
j_call: TRBJ1-3
v_call: TRBV7-2
d_call: .

cdr3_aa: CASSTTSFYTGELFF
cdr3_nt: TGTGCCAGCAGCACCACTAGCTTTTACACCGGGGAGCTGTTTTTT
clone_size: .
j_call: TRBJ2-2
v_call: TRBV7-2
d_call: .

cdr3_aa: CSASFRDRRDYGYTF
cdr3_nt: TGCAGTGCTAGTTTCCGGGACAGAAGGGACTATGGCTACACCTTC
clone_size: .
j_call: TRBJ1-2
v_call: TRBV20-1
d_call: TRBD1

cdr3_aa: CASSYGDRDRGWNEQFF
cdr3_nt: TGTGCCAGCAGTTACGGTGACCGGGACAGGGGGTGGAATGAGCAGTTCTTC
clone_size: .
j_call: TRBJ2-1
v_call: TRBV6-2/TRBV6-3
d_call: TRBD1

cdr3_aa: CASMGDQGGNQPQHF
cdr3_nt: TGTGCCAGTATGGGGGACCAGGGAGGGAATCAGCCCCAGCATTTT
clone_size: .
j_call: TRBJ1-5
v_call: TRBV19
d_call: .

cdr3_aa: CASSPGAGYGYTF
cdr3_nt: TGTGCCAGCTCACCGGGGGCGGGCTATGGCTACACCTTC
clone_size: .
j_call: TRBJ1-2
v_call: TRBV18
d_call: .

cdr3_aa: CSASPRGLNQPQHF
cdr3_nt: TGCAGTGCTAGTCCCAGGGGCCTCAATCAGCCCCAGCATTTT
clone_size: .
j_call: TRBJ1-5
v_call: TRBV20-1
d_call: .

cdr3_aa: CASSSPLTNQPQHF
cdr3_nt: TGTGCCAGTAGTTCGCCCTTAACTAATCAGCCCCAGCATTTT
clone_size: .
j_call: TRBJ1-5
v_call: TRBV19
d_call: .

cdr3_aa: CASLPPAGGLSQPQHF
cdr3_nt: TGTGCCAGCCTTCCACCTGCAGGGGGGCTGAGTCAGCCCCAGCATTTT
clone_size: .
j_call: TRBJ1-5
v_call: TRBV28
d_call: TRBD1

cdr3_aa: CASSLAGPVAYEQYF
cdr3_nt: TGTGCCAGCAGCCTTGCGGGCCCGGTAGCCTACGAGCAGTACTTC
clone_size: once
j_call: TRBJ2-7
v_call: TRBV7-2
d_call: .

cdr3_aa: CASSVTSKETQYF
cdr3_nt: TGTGCCAGCTCCGTTACTTCCAAGGAGACCCAGTACTTC
clone_size: .
j_call: TRBJ2-5
v_call: TRBV18
d_call: .

cdr3_aa: CASSYDSTDTQYF
cdr3_nt: TGTGCCAGCAGCTACGACAGCACAGATACGCAGTATTTT
clone_size: once
j_call: TRBJ2-3
v_call: TRBV11-3
d_call: .

cdr3_aa: CASRASGPYNEQFF
cdr3_nt: TGCGCCAGCAGGGCTAGCGGACCCTACAATGAGCAGTTCTTC
clone_size: .
j_call: TRBJ2-1
v_call: TRBV10-2
d_call: TRBD2

cdr3_aa: CASSKTGTGDRLAFF
cdr3_nt: TGTGCCAGCAGTAAAACCGGGACAGGGGATCGGCTAGCTTTCTTT
clone_size: .
j_call: TRBJ1-1
v_call: TRBV6-2/TRBV6-3
d_call: TRBD1

cdr3_aa: CASSGQGKAFF
cdr3_nt: TGTGCCAGCAGCGGACAGGGGAAAGCTTTCTTT
clone_size: .
j_call: TRBJ1-1
v_call: TRBV9
d_call: TRBD1

cdr3_aa: CAISVDRVEGAFF
cdr3_nt: TGTGCCATCAGTGTCGACAGGGTCGAGGGAGCTTTCTTT
clone_size: once
j_call: TRBJ1-1
v_call: TRBV10-3
d_call: TRBD1

cdr3_aa: CASPPGGGNTEAFF
cdr3_nt: TGTGCCAGCCCCCCCGGTGGAGGGAACACTGAAGCTTTCTTT
clone_size: .
j_call: TRBJ1-1
v_call: TRBV28
d_call: .

cdr3_aa: CASSQEMTQYF
cdr3_nt: TGCGCCAGCAGCCAAGAAATGACACAGTATTTT
clone_size: .
j_call: TRBJ2-3
v_call: TRBV4-1
d_call: .